These 7 T cell receptor beta chains originate from one sample sequenced in a study of T cells in Graves' hyperthyroidism and ophthalmopathy (dated by TCRdb to the late 2010s). Library preparation employed multiplex PCR. This sample was sequenced with an Illumina HiSeq 2000. The TCR beta CDR3 regions were amplified from RNA transcripts. For the first round of RT-PCR on the TCR CDR3, the HTBI primer set was used together with the Qiagen OneStep RT-PCR kit. TCRdb reprocessed the public reads (quality trimming at Q25 with fastp, clone calling with MiXCR) and kept in-frame beta chains. Every entry covers one CDR3 protein and lists the most common genes and DNA from its rows. The sample profile shows 250,000 or so distinct CDR3 sequences; 15% to 20% of them were found once. The top ten clones comprise under 35% of the sample. The specimen was blood. Receptors originate from a woman under 30 with Graves' ophthalmopathy.

A remark on this clonotype: A much bigger clone sits one base away, suggesting this may be a read error. The V and J genes are TRBV6-1 and TRBJ1-3, with 7 bases lining up with TRBD1. The germline V gene has CDR1 MNHNS and CDR2 SASEGT. The V segment lost 6 bases and the J segment 1 base; nucleotides outside the gene matches: 6. This CDR3 contains 15 residues. The CDR3 sequence is CASSHRTGSGNTIYF. The CDR3 DNA reads TGTGCCAGCAGCCACCGGACAGGATCTGGAAACACCATATATTTT.

This clonotype has a count of ten or more. V and J are TRBV11-2 and TRBJ2-1; possibly TRBD2 for D (7 bases). CDR1 is SGHAT and CDR2 is FQNNGV in the germline V gene. V lost 5 bases to trimming and J lost 9 bases, with 17 bases between them. The CDR3 is made up of 14 amino acids. The CDR3 region has the DNA TGTGCCAGCAGCAGCCATCTAGGGGGGGGTGAGCAGTTCTTC. Its protein product is CASSSHLGGGEQFF.

There are many counts of this clonotype. V and J are TRBV28 and TRBJ1-2; unclear D gene. V was trimmed by 7 bases and J by 0 bases, leaving 6 bases between them. The germline gives CDR1 MDHEN, CDR2 SYDVKM. There are 12 residues in the CDR3. The CDR3 DNA reads TGTGCCAGCAACAAAGCTAACTATGGCTACACCTTC. It specifies CASNKANYGYTF.

The table lists this clonotype with many counts. This chain connects TRBV29-1 to TRBJ1-1, with D possibly being TRBD1 (6 bases). This CDR3 comprises 12 residues. The germline gives CDR1 SQVTM, CDR2 ANQGSEA. Trimming cost V 6 bases and J 13 bases, with 21 bases left between them. CDR3 loop: CSVGGVWGADFF. The CDR3 nucleotides are TGCAGCGTCGGCGGGGTTTGGGGGGCTGATTTCTTT.

This clonotype appeared many times. The chain has TRBV5-1 and TRBJ1-1; D gene ambiguous. The length of the CDR3 is 15 residues. Germline-derived CDR1 and CDR2 are SGHRS and YFSETQ. V was cut by 2 bases and J by 3 bases, with 14 bases left in between. The CDR3 bases are TGCGCCAGCAGCTTAGGGCTTGCCGTAGACACTGAAGCTTTCTTT. It yields the protein CASSLGLAVDTEAFF.

This clonotype was observed many times. This chain links TRBV18 with TRBJ2-5, with D possibly being TRBD1 or TRBD2 (5 bases each). Germline CDR1 is KGHSH and CDR2 is LQKENI. With 4 bases removed from V and 5 bases from J, the gap between germline ends came to 20 bases. The length of the CDR3 is 16 residues. In nucleotides, the CDR3 is TGTGCCAGCTCACGAACGGGGCGGGCGTTTGGGGAGACCCAGTACTTC. Translating it yields CASSRTGRAFGETQYF.

The chain joins TRBV28 to TRBJ1-2; 11 nucleotides match TRBD1. The CDR3 runs 16 residues. Germline lookup yields CDR1 MDHEN and CDR2 SYDVKM. The V gene end was trimmed by 6 bases and the J gene end by 2 bases; junction bases not matched to a gene: 8. This chain's CDR3 is CASSTPGQGGNYGYTF. CDR3 nucleotide sequence: TGTGCCAGCAGCACCCCGGGACAGGGGGGGAACTATGGCTACACCTTC.